This TCR beta chain was found in a study of cytomegalovirus exposure and HLA in healthy donors. The wider study: There were 90 million to 140 million unique TCR beta sequences, drawn from 180 million or so T cells, in an earlier analysis.

Study findings and constraints: An apparent linkage of common viral pathogens to several of the most significant clusters emerged in a later analysis.

This clone was observed once. Antigen: not known. PCR primers comprised 60 Vbeta and 13 Jbeta primers. Repertoires were generated with immunoSEQ multiplex PCR, while TCRdb's copy carries only in-frame clones and drops some. The profile shows about 110,000 clones, 65% to 80% of them singletons. This TCR was sampled from a woman in her 50s in good health and CMV-seropositive. The sample comprised PBMCs.

In nucleotides, the CDR3 is TGCGCCAGCAGCCCGGGACTGAGCCAAGAGACCCAGTACTTC. Its translation: CASSPGLSQETQYF. The genes are TRBV5-1 and TRBJ2-5; TRBD2 is a possible D gene (6 bases). Trimming removed 4 bases at V and 1 base at J, with 11 bases between. The CDR3 extends over 14 amino acids. From germline, CDR1 is SGHRS and CDR2 YFSETQ. The entire variable domain, with the rest obtained from reference TRBV5-1 and TRBJ2-5, is as follows: KAGVTQTPRYLIKTRGQQVTLSCSPISGHRSVSWYQQTPGQGLQFLFEYFSETQRNKGNFPGRFSGRQFSNSRSEMNVSTLELGDSALYLCASSPGLSQETQYFGPGTRLLVL.